This T cell receptor beta chain was found in a study of technical replicates of blood from a few donors. Assay used: immunoSEQ multiplex PCR; TCRdb lists only in-frame clones, some missing. Found here are about 94,000 clones, approximately 95% of them singletons; the top ten hold approximately 0.36%. V lost 7 bases and J 4 bases, leaving 14 bases between the germline ends. The CDR3 spans 14 residues. The germline gives CDR1 SGHKS, CDR2 YYEKEE (reference sequence). Sequencing was performed on T cells isolated from PBMCs. The chain combines TRBV5-5 with TRBJ1-4, with D unresolved. The origin of this receptor is a human donor in good health. Here the CDR3 reads CASYGVSDNEKLFF. CDR3 nucleotide sequence: TGTGCCAGCTACGGGGTTTCGGATAATGAAAAACTGTTTTTT.